This record looks at one TCR beta chain sequence and its context. The sample comes from a study of blood T cell repertoires in COVID-19. Study-level background: Donors in the United States, Italy and Spain gave samples during acute or convalescent COVID-19. Sample material is recorded as cDNA or gDNA derived from T cells, B-cell-depleted T cells, or PBMCs.

Methods used by the authors: By means of reference gene primer amplification, nucleated cell counts were estimated. Measured with immunoSEQ multiplex PCR; TCRdb has only the in-frame clones, and not every one. V, J and clone size derive from that table, while D and trimming were established from the DNA sequence. This sample carries roughly 140,000 clones, 84% of them seen once, and the ten largest clones take 8%. CDR3 length: 14 amino acids. V was pared by 2 bases and J by 7 bases, with 5 bases of the junction left unmatched. Looked up from germline, CDR1 is SGHRS and CDR2 is YFSETQ. The specimen sequenced was peripheral blood. The chain joins TRBV5-1 to TRBJ2-4, with TRBD1 matching over 8 bases. The origin of this receptor is a human donor in a cohort sampled during active COVID-19. The CDR3 DNA is TGCGCCAGCAGCTTCGGGACAGGATCCAACATTCAGTACTTC. Translation: CASSFGTGSNIQYF.